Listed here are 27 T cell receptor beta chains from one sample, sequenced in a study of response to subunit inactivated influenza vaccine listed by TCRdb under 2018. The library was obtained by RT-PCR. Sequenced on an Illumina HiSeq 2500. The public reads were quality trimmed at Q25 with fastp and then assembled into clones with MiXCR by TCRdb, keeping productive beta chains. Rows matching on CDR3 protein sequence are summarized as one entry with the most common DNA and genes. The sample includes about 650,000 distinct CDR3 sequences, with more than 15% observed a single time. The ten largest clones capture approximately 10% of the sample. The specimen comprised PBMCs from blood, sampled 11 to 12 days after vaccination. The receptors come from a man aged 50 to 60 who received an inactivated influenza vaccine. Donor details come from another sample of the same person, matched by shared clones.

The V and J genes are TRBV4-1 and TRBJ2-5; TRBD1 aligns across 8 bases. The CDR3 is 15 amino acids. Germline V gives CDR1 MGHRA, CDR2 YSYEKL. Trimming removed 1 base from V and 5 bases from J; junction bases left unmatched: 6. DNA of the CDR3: TGCGCCAGCAGCCAAGCAGGACAGGGCGGCGAGACCCAGTACTTC. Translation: CASSQAGQGGETQYF.

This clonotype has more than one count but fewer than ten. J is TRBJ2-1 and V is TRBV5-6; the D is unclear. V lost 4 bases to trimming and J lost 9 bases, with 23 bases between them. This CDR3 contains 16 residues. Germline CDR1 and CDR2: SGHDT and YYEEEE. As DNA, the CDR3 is TGTGCCAGCAGCCACGGACGTTCGGGCAGGTACTTTGAGCAGTTCTTC. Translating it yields CASSHGRSGRYFEQFF.

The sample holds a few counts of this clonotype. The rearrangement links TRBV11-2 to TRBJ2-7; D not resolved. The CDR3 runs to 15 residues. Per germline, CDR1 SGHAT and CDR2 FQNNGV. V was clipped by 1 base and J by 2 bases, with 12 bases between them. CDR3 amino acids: CASSLGPMAAYEQYF. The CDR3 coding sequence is TGTGCCAGCAGCTTAGGTCCTATGGCGGCCTACGAGCAGTACTTC.

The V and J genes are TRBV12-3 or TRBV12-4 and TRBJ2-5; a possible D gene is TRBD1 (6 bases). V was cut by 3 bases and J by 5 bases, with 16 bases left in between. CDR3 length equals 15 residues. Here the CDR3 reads CASSFQGSSWETQYF. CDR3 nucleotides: TGTGCCAGCAGTTTTCAGGGGAGCAGTTGGGAGACCCAGTACTTC.

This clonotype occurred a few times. The CDR3 loop is CASSQERRGGYSPLHF. DNA for the CDR3: TGCGCCAGCAGCCAAGAGAGGAGGGGAGGCTACTCACCCCTCCACTTT. This chain links TRBV4-3 with TRBJ1-6; D is perhaps TRBD1 (5 bases). The CDR3 length is 16 residues. The germline V gene has CDR1 LGHNA and CDR2 YSLEER. V was trimmed by 0 bases and J by 10 bases, leaving 16 bases between them.

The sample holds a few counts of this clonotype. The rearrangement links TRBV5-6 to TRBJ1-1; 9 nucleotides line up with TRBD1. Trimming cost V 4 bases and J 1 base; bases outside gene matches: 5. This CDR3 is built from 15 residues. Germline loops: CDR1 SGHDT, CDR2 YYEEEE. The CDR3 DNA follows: TGTGCCAGCAGCGGCCGGGACAGGGCGAACACTGAAGCTTTCTTT. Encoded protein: CASSGRDRANTEAFF.

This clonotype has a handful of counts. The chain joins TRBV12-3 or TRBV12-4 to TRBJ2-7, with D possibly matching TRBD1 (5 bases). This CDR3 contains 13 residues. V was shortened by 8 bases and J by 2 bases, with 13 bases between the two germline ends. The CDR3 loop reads CASGLGATYEQYF. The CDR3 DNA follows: TGTGCCAGCGGTCTTGGGGCGACCTACGAGCAGTACTTC.

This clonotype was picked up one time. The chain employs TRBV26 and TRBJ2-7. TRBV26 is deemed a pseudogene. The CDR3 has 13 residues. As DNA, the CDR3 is TGTGCCAGCAGTTCGGCGGTGAAAAACGAGCAGTACTTC. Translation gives CASSSAVKNEQYF.

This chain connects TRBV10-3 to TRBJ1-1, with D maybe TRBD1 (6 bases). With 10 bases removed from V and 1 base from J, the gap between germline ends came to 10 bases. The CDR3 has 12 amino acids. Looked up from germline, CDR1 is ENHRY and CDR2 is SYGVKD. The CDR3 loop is CATRGPNTEAFF. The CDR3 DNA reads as TGTGCCACCAGGGGTCCGAACACTGAAGCTTTCTTT.

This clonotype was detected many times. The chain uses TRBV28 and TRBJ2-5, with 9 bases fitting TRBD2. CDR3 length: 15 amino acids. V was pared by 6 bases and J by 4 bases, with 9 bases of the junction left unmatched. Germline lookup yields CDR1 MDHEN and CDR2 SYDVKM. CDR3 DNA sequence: TGTGCCAGCAGCCCCGGGCTAGCGGGGAGAGAGACCCAGTACTTC. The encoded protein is CASSPGLAGRETQYF. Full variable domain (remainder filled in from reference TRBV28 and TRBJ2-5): DVKVTQSSRYLVKRTGEKVFLECVQDMDHENMFWYRQDPGLGLRLIYFSYDVKMKEKGDIPEGYSVSREKKERFSLILESASTNQTSMYLCASSPGLAGRETQYFGPGTRLLVL.

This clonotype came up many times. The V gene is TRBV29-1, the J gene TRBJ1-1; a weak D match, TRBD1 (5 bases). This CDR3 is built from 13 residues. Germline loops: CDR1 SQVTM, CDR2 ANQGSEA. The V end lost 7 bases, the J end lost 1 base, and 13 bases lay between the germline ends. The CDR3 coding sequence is TGCAGCGGACAGACCACAGCGAACACTGAAGCTTTCTTT. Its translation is CSGQTTANTEAFF.

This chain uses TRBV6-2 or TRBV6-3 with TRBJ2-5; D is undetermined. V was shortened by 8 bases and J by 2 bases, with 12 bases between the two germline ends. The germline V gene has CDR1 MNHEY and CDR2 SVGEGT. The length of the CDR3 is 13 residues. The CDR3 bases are TGTGCCAGCCGTGGTGTGGGACAAGAGACCCAGTACTTC. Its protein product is CASRGVGQETQYF.

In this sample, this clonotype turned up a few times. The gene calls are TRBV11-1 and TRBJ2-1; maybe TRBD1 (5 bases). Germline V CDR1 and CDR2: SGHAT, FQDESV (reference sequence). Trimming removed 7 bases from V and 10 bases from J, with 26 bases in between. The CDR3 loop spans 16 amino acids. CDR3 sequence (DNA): TGTGCCAGCAACACCTTAGGGTTCCCCAGGGTCAGGGAGCAGTTCTTC. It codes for CASNTLGFPRVREQFF.

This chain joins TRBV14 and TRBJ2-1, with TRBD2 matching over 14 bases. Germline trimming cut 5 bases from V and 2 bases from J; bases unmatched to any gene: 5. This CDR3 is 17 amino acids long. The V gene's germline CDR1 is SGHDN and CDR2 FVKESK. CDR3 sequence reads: CASSSTSGRAAYNEQFF. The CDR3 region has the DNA TGTGCCAGCAGCTCGACTAGCGGGAGGGCCGCCTACAATGAGCAGTTCTTC.

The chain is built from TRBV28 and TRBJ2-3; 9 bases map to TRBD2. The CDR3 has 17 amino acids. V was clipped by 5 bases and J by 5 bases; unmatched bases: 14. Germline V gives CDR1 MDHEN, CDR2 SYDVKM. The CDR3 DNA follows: TGTGCCAGCAGTCCCCAATATGGTAGCGGGGGCGTAGATACGCAGTATTTT. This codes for CASSPQYGSGGVDTQYF.

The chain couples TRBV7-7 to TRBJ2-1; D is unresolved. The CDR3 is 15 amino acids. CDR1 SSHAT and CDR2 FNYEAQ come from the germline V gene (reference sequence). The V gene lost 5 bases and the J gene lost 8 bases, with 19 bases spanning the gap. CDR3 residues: CASSPGASPGYEQFF. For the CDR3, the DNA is TGTGCCAGCAGCCCAGGCGCCTCGCCCGGCTATGAGCAGTTCTTC.

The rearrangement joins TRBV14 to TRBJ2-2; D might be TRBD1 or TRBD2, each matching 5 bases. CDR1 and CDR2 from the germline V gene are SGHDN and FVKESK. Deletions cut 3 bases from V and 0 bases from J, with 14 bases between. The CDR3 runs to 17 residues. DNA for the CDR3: TGTGCCAGCAGCCAGATGAGGGACGGAACGAACACCGGGGAGCTGTTTTTT. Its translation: CASSQMRDGTNTGELFF.

The CDR3 protein is CASSLTSFEQFF. Written as DNA, the CDR3 is TGTGCCAGCAGCCTCACTAGCTTTGAGCAGTTCTTC. V and J are TRBV12-3 or TRBV12-4 and TRBJ2-1; D is perhaps TRBD2 (6 bases). The CDR3 contains 12 residues. Trimming took off 6 bases at V and 9 bases at J, with 12 bases between the two ends.

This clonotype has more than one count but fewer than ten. The CDR3 is CASSSRDPQETQYF. CDR3 in DNA: TGTGCCAGCAGCTCCCGGGACCCCCAAGAGACCCAGTACTTC. The V gene is TRBV12-3 or TRBV12-4, the J gene TRBJ2-5, with D tentatively TRBD1 or TRBD2 (5 bases each). Trimming left V 6 bases short and J 1 base short, with 12 bases between. This CDR3 is built from 14 residues.

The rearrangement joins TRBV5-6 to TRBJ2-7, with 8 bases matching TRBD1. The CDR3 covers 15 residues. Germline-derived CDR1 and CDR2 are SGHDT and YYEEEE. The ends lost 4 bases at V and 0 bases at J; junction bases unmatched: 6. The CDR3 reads CASSRRTGFSYEQYF. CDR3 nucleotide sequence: TGTGCCAGCAGCAGGAGGACAGGGTTCTCCTACGAGCAGTACTTC.

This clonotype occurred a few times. CDR3: CASSELQGYEQYF. The DNA for the CDR3 is TGTGCCAGCTCAGAACTACAGGGCTACGAGCAGTACTTC. This chain joins TRBV18 and TRBJ2-7; TRBD1 is a possible D gene (6 bases). Germline lookup yields CDR1 KGHSH and CDR2 LQKENI. The CDR3 contains 13 residues. Trimming pared 5 bases from V and 3 bases from J, leaving 11 bases between.

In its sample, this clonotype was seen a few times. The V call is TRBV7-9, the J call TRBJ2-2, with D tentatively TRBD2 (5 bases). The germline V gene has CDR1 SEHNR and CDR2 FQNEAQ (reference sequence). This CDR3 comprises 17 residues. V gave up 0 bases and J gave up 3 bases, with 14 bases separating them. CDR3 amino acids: CASSLARLGRDTGELFF. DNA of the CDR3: TGTGCCAGCAGCTTAGCGAGGTTGGGGAGAGACACCGGGGAGCTGTTTTTT.

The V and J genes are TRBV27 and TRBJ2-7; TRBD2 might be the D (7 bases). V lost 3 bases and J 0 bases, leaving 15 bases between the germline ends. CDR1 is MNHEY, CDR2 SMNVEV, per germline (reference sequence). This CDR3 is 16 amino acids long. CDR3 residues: CASSFRGAQGSYEQYF. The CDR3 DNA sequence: TGTGCCAGCAGTTTTCGGGGGGCGCAGGGCTCCTACGAGCAGTACTTC.

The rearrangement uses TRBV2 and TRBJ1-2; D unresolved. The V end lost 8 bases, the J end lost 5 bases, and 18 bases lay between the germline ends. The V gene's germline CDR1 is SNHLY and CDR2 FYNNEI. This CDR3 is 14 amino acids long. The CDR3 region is CASESPADIYGYTF. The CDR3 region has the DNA TGTGCCAGCGAGTCCCCGGCGGATATTTATGGCTACACCTTC. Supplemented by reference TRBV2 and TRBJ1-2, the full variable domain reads EPEVTQTPSHQVTQMGQEVILRCVPISNHLYFYWYRQILGQKVEFLVSFYNNEISEKSEIFDDQFSVERPDGSNFTLKIRSTKLEDSAMYFCASESPADIYGYTFGSGTRLTVV.

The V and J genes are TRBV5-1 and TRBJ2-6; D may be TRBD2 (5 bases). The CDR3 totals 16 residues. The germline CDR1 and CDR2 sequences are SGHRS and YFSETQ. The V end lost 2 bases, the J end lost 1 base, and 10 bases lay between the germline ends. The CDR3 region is CASSLLTGSGANVLTF. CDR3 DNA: TGCGCCAGCAGCTTACTGACGGGATCTGGGGCCAACGTCCTGACTTTC. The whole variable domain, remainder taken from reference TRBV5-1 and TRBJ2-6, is KAGVTQTPRYLIKTRGQQVTLSCSPISGHRSVSWYQQTPGQGLQFLFEYFSETQRNKGNFPGRFSGRQFSNSRSEMNVSTLELGDSALYLCASSLLTGSGANVLTFGAGSRLTVL.

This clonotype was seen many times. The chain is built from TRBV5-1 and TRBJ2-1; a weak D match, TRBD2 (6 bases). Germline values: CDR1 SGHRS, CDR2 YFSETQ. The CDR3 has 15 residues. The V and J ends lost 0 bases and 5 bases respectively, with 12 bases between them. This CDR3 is CASSLEGLTNNEQFF. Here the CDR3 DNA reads TGCGCCAGCAGCTTGGAGGGACTTACGAACAATGAGCAGTTCTTC.

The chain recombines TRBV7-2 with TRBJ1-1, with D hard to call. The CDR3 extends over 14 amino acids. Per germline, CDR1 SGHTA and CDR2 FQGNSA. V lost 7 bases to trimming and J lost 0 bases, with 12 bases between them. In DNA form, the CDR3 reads TGTGCCAGCACTGAAACGGCCCTGAACACTGAAGCTTTCTTT. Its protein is CASTETALNTEAFF.